The present T cell receptor beta chain was sequenced within a study of T cells after yellow fever vaccination. Study context: Fractions containing few cells were prepared with SMART-Seq v4 Ultra Low Input.

CDR3 length: 14 amino acids. Germline CDR1 and CDR2: SGHTA and FQGNSA. The ends were cut back, 3 bases at V and 5 bases at J, with 13 bases in the middle. TCRdb reanalysed the 5' RACE reads using MiXCR and keeps one entry per CDR3 protein. Seen here are 510,000 or so distinct CDR3 sequences, 19% observed once, and the top ten hold around an eighth. V gene TRBV7-2 combines with J gene TRBJ1-1; the D gene is possibly TRBD1 (5 bases). This sequence originates from a man aged 25-40 years who received the YFV17D yellow fever vaccine. Material: PBMCs, obtained 15 days after the yellow fever booster vaccination. Here the CDR3 reads CASSLRGLITEAFF. CDR3 sequence (DNA): TGTGCCAGCAGCTTGCGGGGGTTAATAACTGAAGCTTTCTTT.